These 8 T cell receptor beta chains came from one sample sequenced in a study of blood T cell repertoires in COVID-19. The data were produced by immunoSEQ multiplex PCR, yet TCRdb's version contains in-frame clones alone and is incomplete. Of approximately 97,000 clones listed, about 85% are singletons. The sequenced sample consisted of peripheral blood. All receptors come from an elderly man with acute or convalescent COVID-19.

This clone came up once. The chain is built from TRBV5-1 and TRBJ2-1; maybe TRBD2 (6 bases). Germline CDR1 is SGHRS and CDR2 is YFSETQ. The V gene lost 2 bases and the J gene lost 0 bases, with 12 bases spanning the gap. The CDR3 extends over 16 amino acids. The CDR3 DNA reads as TGCGCCAGCAGCTTTAGACTAGACCACTCCTACAATGAGCAGTTCTTC. Translation: CASSFRLDHSYNEQFF. Combining the CDR3 with reference TRBV5-1 and TRBJ2-1 gives the whole variable domain KAGVTQTPRYLIKTRGQQVTLSCSPISGHRSVSWYQQTPGQGLQFLFEYFSETQRNKGNFPGRFSGRQFSNSRSEMNVSTLELGDSALYLCASSFRLDHSYNEQFFGPGTRLTVL.

The chain is built from TRBV28 and TRBJ2-7; 12 bases match TRBD2. The J segment lost 2 bases and the V segment lost 6 bases, leaving 8 bases of the junction unmatched. CDR3 length: 16 amino acids. The V gene's germline CDR1 is MDHEN and CDR2 SYDVKM. CDR3 region: CASRSPTSGRPYEQYF. CDR3 bases: TGTGCCAGCAGGTCCCCGACTAGCGGGAGACCCTACGAGCAGTACTTC.

V gene TRBV9 combines with J gene TRBJ2-1; D perhaps matches TRBD2 (5 bases). CDR1 is SGDLS, CDR2 YYNGEE, per germline. The CDR3 has 14 residues. Between the trimmed V and J ends, which lost 0 bases and 2 bases, there was a span of 6 bases. The CDR3 loop reads CASSVEAAYNEQFF. CDR3 nucleotides: TGTGCCAGCAGCGTAGAAGCGGCCTACAATGAGCAGTTCTTC.

This rearrangement joins TRBV7-2 to TRBJ2-1, with a tentative D call TRBD2 (6 bases). The V end was cut by 4 bases, the J end by 5 bases, with 15 bases between. The CDR3 has 15 residues. Germline CDR1 is SGHTA and CDR2 is FQGNSA. The CDR3 DNA reads TGTGCCAGCAGCTCCCGGGACTTAAGAGACAATGAGCAGTTCTTC. Protein: CASSSRDLRDNEQFF.

The gene calls are TRBV14 and TRBJ1-3, with 9 bases fitting TRBD1. This CDR3 is built from 17 residues. CDR1 is SGHDN, CDR2 FVKESK, per germline. V shed 3 bases and J 3 bases; nucleotides not matched to a gene: 9. The CDR3 bases are TGTGCCAGCAGCCACCTCAGGACAGGGGCGATTGGAAACACCATATATTTT. Translation: CASSHLRTGAIGNTIYF.

The rearrangement joins TRBV27 to TRBJ2-1; 7 bases fit TRBD1. This CDR3 contains 14 residues. The V segment lost 6 bases and the J segment 4 bases; nucleotides outside the gene matches: 6. The germline V gene has CDR1 MNHEY and CDR2 SMNVEV (reference sequence). CDR3 loop: CASRFRQGYNEQFF. The CDR3 DNA reads TGTGCCAGCAGATTCCGACAGGGTTACAATGAGCAGTTCTTC.

The V gene is TRBV13, the J gene TRBJ2-2; 14 positions agree with TRBD2. V shed 5 bases and J 1 base; nucleotides not matched to a gene: 9. Germline V gives CDR1 PRHDT, CDR2 FYEKMQ (reference sequence). The CDR3 runs 19 residues. The CDR3 here is CASSRPGLAGVENTGELFF. In DNA, the CDR3 is TGTGCCAGCAGCCGTCCGGGACTAGCGGGAGTAGAGAACACCGGGGAGCTGTTTTTT.

This chain joins TRBV21-1 and TRBJ2-2; TRBD1 is taken as the D call from the table, unchecked against the DNA. TRBV21-1 is annotated as a pseudogene. The CDR3 contains 17 residues. The CDR3 DNA reads as TGTGCCAGCAGCATCCGGGACAGGGGGCTTTTTACCGGGGAGCTGTTTTTT. It yields the protein CASSIRDRGLFTGELFF.